Given below is one T cell receptor (beta chain) in context. Amplification used 60 Vbeta primers and 13 Jbeta primers. Assay used: immunoSEQ multiplex PCR; TCRdb lists only in-frame clones, some missing. The profile shows around 170,000 clones, over 75% of them singletons. The sample belongs to a study of cytomegalovirus exposure and HLA in healthy donors. Germline CDR1 LGHNA, CDR2 YSLEER. V lost 0 bases to trimming and J lost 7 bases; unmatched junction nucleotides: 13. The length of the CDR3 is 18 residues. The V gene is TRBV4-3, the J gene TRBJ2-1; 9 bases agree with TRBD2. Sequencing was performed on PBMCs. The TCR was taken from a man in his fifties in good health and CMV-seronegative. Written as DNA, the CDR3 is TGCGCCAGCAGCCAAGAGGCTCCGAGGCTAGCGGGGAGGAATGAGCAGTTCTTC. Translating gives CASSQEAPRLAGRNEQFF.